Each of the 29 T cell receptor beta chains below was sequenced from the same sample in a study of graft-versus-host responses after intestinal transplantation (dated by TCRdb to about 2021). For these TCRs, the target antigens are not known. Reading the label with the study, this specimen's time point is: cells obtained before transplantation from donor or recipient. To prepare the library, the immunoSEQ multiplex PCR assay was applied. TCRdb holds this immuneACCESS table with in-frame rearrangements only. Some clones are missing; in checked studies, unresolved V genes explain under half, and the rest has no known cause. The sample table holds over 100,000 clones, of which 90% to 95% were seen once. Of the sample, roughly 0.11% is held by the ten largest clones. This sample comprised unstimulated CD4+ T cells sorted from spleen or lymph node cells, obtained before intestinal transplant. The origin of the receptors is a human donor who received an intestinal transplant.

This chain links TRBV19 with TRBJ2-7, with 7 bases matching TRBD2. In germline, CDR1 is LNHDA, CDR2 SQIVND (reference sequence). The V and J ends lost 4 bases and 1 base, in that order; junction bases with no gene match: 4. The CDR3 loop spans 14 amino acids. CDR3 DNA sequence: TGTGCCAGTAGTAGGGGGGGAGAATCCTACGAGCAGTACTTC. Amino acids: CASSRGGESYEQYF.

The rearrangement joins TRBV7-9 to TRBJ2-7; 10 bases are shared with TRBD2. Germline CDR1 is SEHNR and CDR2 is FQNEAQ (reference sequence). The CDR3 has 15 amino acids. Trimming at V came to 6 bases and at J to 3 bases, leaving 8 bases not matched to a gene. The chain's CDR3 is CASSAGLAGDYEQYF. The CDR3 DNA is TGTGCCAGCAGTGCGGGGCTAGCGGGAGACTACGAGCAGTACTTC.

This sequence joins TRBV9 and TRBJ1-5; maybe TRBD1 (6 bases). Germline V gene sequence: CDR1 SGDLS, CDR2 YYNGEE. Trimming stripped 2 bases from V and 2 bases from J, with 11 bases between. There are 15 residues in the CDR3. This CDR3 is CASSVGALGNQPQHF. CDR3 nucleotide sequence: TGTGCCAGCAGCGTGGGGGCTCTTGGCAATCAGCCCCAGCATTTT.

This chain uses TRBV10-3 with TRBJ2-3; 8 nucleotides align to TRBD2. J was trimmed by 4 bases and V by 0 bases; bases with no gene match: 9. This CDR3 spans 17 amino acids. Looked up from germline, CDR1 is ENHRY and CDR2 is SYGVKD. CDR3: CAISESVAGGGADTQYF. As DNA, the CDR3 is TGTGCCATCAGTGAGTCAGTCGCGGGAGGTGGCGCAGATACGCAGTATTTT.

The genes are TRBV9 and TRBJ2-7; D not resolved. V was pared by 1 base and J by 0 bases, with 8 bases between. Per germline, CDR1 SGDLS and CDR2 YYNGEE. The CDR3 spans 14 residues. CDR3 protein: CASSVRPDSYEQYF. CDR3 in DNA: TGTGCCAGCAGCGTACGGCCCGACTCCTACGAGCAGTACTTC.

The chain carries TRBV19 and TRBJ2-3, with D possibly TRBD2 on 6 matching bases. Germline V gene lookup returns CDR1 LNHDA and CDR2 SQIVND (reference sequence). The CDR3 contains 15 residues. V gave up 1 base and J gave up 1 base, with 9 bases separating them. CDR3 bases: TGTGCCAGTAGTATAGGGCCGGGGGGCACAGATACGCAGTATTTT. Its protein product is CASSIGPGGTDTQYF. The full variable domain, in which reference TRBV19 and TRBJ2-3 provide the parts outside the CDR3, is DGGITQSPKYLFRKEGQNVTLSCEQNLNHDAMYWYRQDPGQGLRLIYYSQIVNDFQKGDIAEGYSVSREKKESFPLTVTSAQKNPTAFYLCASSIGPGGTDTQYFGPGTRLTVL.

The rearrangement links TRBV18 to TRBJ2-1; the D gene is possibly TRBD2 (6 bases). The CDR3 consists of 11 residues. CDR1 KGHSH and CDR2 LQKENI come from the germline V gene. The V and J ends lost 2 bases and 12 bases respectively, with 8 bases between them. This CDR3 is CASSPTGAQFF. DNA of the CDR3: TGTGCCAGCTCACCAACGGGAGCGCAGTTCTTC.

The chain employs TRBV5-6 and TRBJ2-1; 8 positions match TRBD2. The CDR3 length is 13 residues. After removal of 1 base from V and 12 bases from J, the junction contained 6 bases not matched to a gene. In germline, CDR1 is SGHDT, CDR2 YYEEEE. The CDR3 coding sequence is TGTGCCAGCAGCTTGTATGGGACTAGTATGCAGTTCTTC. Translation: CASSLYGTSMQFF.

The rearrangement joins TRBV2 to TRBJ2-6; D uncertain. The ends were cut back, 7 bases at V and 0 bases at J, with 10 bases in the middle. The CDR3 loop spans 15 amino acids. From germline, CDR1 is SNHLY and CDR2 FYNNEI. CDR3 amino acids: CASTRQYSGANVLTF. CDR3 bases: TGTGCCAGCACCCGGCAGTACTCTGGGGCCAACGTCCTGACTTTC.

The genes are TRBV28 and TRBJ1-2; the D gene is possibly TRBD1 (6 bases). CDR1 is MDHEN and CDR2 is SYDVKM in the germline V gene. Trimming pared 5 bases from V and 6 bases from J, leaving 16 bases between. The CDR3 runs to 14 residues. This chain's CDR3 is CASSHGLRGDGYTF. The CDR3, as DNA: TGTGCCAGCAGTCATGGTTTGAGGGGGGATGGCTACACCTTC.

The rearrangement joins TRBV10-3 to TRBJ2-5; D perhaps matches TRBD1 (6 bases). Per the germline V gene, CDR1 is ENHRY and CDR2 is SYGVKD. The CDR3 covers 13 residues. Trimming took 5 bases from V and 2 from J, leaving 9 bases between them. Written as DNA, the CDR3 is TGTGCCATCAGTTGGGACATTCAAGAGACCCAGTACTTC. Its translation: CAISWDIQETQYF.

The chain links TRBV2 to TRBJ2-4; 10 bases agree with TRBD2. CDR1 SNHLY and CDR2 FYNNEI come from the germline V gene. This CDR3 spans 14 amino acids. V shed 7 bases, J shed 12 bases, and the junction held 12 bases outside the gene matches. The CDR3, as DNA: TGTGCCAGCACCCCAAGCGGGAGGGCCGGTGATCAGTACTTC. Protein: CASTPSGRAGDQYF.

The chain employs TRBV29-1 and TRBJ2-6; D uncertain. Trimming stripped 1 base from V and 4 bases from J, with 11 bases between. The CDR3 loop spans 15 amino acids. Germline CDR1 is SQVTM and CDR2 is ANQGSEA. The DNA of the CDR3 is TGCAGCGTTGAAGGGCTTGGGGTCGGGGCCAACGTCCTGACTTTC. It yields the protein CSVEGLGVGANVLTF.

J is TRBJ1-2 and V is TRBV6-6; 7 nucleotides line up with TRBD1. The germline CDR1 and CDR2 sequences are MNHNY and SVGAGI (reference sequence). CDR3 length: 12 residues. This chain's CDR3 is CAADRASYGYTF. For the CDR3, the DNA is TGTGCTGCTGACAGGGCTAGCTATGGCTACACCTTC.

The chain has TRBV10-3 and TRBJ1-5; D gene unclear. The CDR3 spans 12 residues. The germline CDR1 and CDR2 sequences are ENHRY and SYGVKD. V lost 5 bases and J 4 bases, leaving 6 bases between the germline ends. CDR3 protein: CAISRGNQPQHF. The CDR3 DNA sequence: TGTGCCATCAGTCGCGGGAATCAGCCCCAGCATTTT.

V gene TRBV2 combines with J gene TRBJ2-5; 14 bases fit TRBD2. The CDR3 totals 15 residues. Germline assignment: CDR1 SNHLY and CDR2 FYNNEI. The V gene end was trimmed by 4 bases and the J gene end by 5 bases; junction bases not matched to a gene: 3. The CDR3 reads CASSVGLAGVETQYF. In nucleotides, the CDR3 is TGTGCCAGCAGTGTGGGACTAGCGGGAGTGGAGACCCAGTACTTC.

A single count supports this clone. V gene TRBV28 combines with J gene TRBJ2-5; tentative D call: TRBD2 (5 bases). Germline values: CDR1 MDHEN, CDR2 SYDVKM. Trimming removed 5 bases from V and 5 bases from J, with 18 bases in between. The CDR3 is 15 residues long. The CDR3 DNA reads TGTGCCAGCAGTCTCCGTCGGGGATTGGGCGAGACCCAGTACTTC. Residues: CASSLRRGLGETQYF. The full variable domain, its missing parts supplied by reference TRBV28 and TRBJ2-5, is DVKVTQSSRYLVKRTGEKVFLECVQDMDHENMFWYRQDPGLGLRLIYFSYDVKMKEKGDIPEGYSVSREKKERFSLILESASTNQTSMYLCASSLRRGLGETQYFGPGTRLLVL.

The V and J genes are TRBV18 and TRBJ1-3, with TRBD1 matching 7 bases. CDR1 is KGHSH, CDR2 LQKENI, per germline. V shed 3 bases, J shed 0 bases, and the junction held 5 bases outside the gene matches. The CDR3 totals 16 residues. In DNA, the CDR3 is TGTGCCAGCTCACCCGGACAGGCCGACTCTGGAAACACCATATATTTT. Its translation: CASSPGQADSGNTIYF.

The rearrangement uses TRBV5-1 and TRBJ2-1; D could derive from TRBD1 or TRBD2 (6 bases each). The CDR3 extends over 14 amino acids. Germline values: CDR1 SGHRS, CDR2 YFSETQ. V lost 5 bases and J lost 8, with 17 bases in between. CDR3 amino acids: CASRTGGSAYEQFF. The DNA for the CDR3 is TGCGCCAGCAGGACAGGAGGGTCGGCCTATGAGCAGTTCTTC.

The chain recombines TRBV4-1 with TRBJ2-7, with a tentative D call TRBD2 (7 bases). The CDR3 loop spans 20 amino acids. The V end was cut by 4 bases, the J end by 5 bases, with 33 bases between. Germline V gene sequence: CDR1 MGHRA, CDR2 YSYEKL. The CDR3 loop reads CASSPHIVWGQGGSSDEQYF. In DNA form, the CDR3 reads TGCGCCAGCAGCCCCCACATCGTATGGGGGCAGGGCGGGAGTAGCGACGAGCAGTACTTC.

The genes are TRBV4-1 and TRBJ1-2, with unresolved D. Deletions cut 0 bases from V and 1 base from J, with 12 bases between. Germline V gene lookup returns CDR1 MGHRA and CDR2 YSYEKL. This CDR3 is 16 amino acids long. The CDR3 sequence is CASSQEVGPINYGYTF. The CDR3 DNA follows: TGCGCCAGCAGCCAAGAGGTCGGACCGATTAACTATGGCTACACCTTC.

V is TRBV6-1 and J is TRBJ2-2; 8 bases line up with TRBD1. The CDR3 runs to 14 residues. V lost 4 bases to trimming and J lost 6 bases; unmatched junction nucleotides: 4. Looked up from germline, CDR1 is MNHNS and CDR2 is SASEGT. The CDR3 sequence: CASSGPGQAGELFF. The CDR3 DNA is TGTGCCAGCAGTGGACCGGGACAGGCCGGGGAGCTGTTTTTT.

The genes are TRBV5-4 and TRBJ2-2; D possibly corresponds to TRBD2 (5 bases). The CDR3 extends over 15 amino acids. Trimming shortened V by 2 bases and J by 5 bases, and 13 bases separated the two germline ends. Germline V CDR1 and CDR2: SGHNT, YYREEE (reference sequence). In DNA form, the CDR3 reads TGTGCCAGCAGCTTTTTCGTAACGGGGACCGGGGAGCTGTTTTTT. Translation: CASSFFVTGTGELFF.

The chain joins TRBV5-7 to TRBJ1-1; D possibly corresponds to TRBD1 (5 bases). TRBV5-7 is an open reading frame, and its role is uncertain. The CDR3 has 13 amino acids. Trimming removed 2 bases from V and 5 bases from J, with 10 bases in between. CDR3 loop: CASSFGGRTEAFF. CDR3 DNA: TGTGCCAGCAGCTTTGGGGGGAGAACTGAAGCTTTCTTT.

V usage is TRBV27 and J usage is TRBJ2-7; D is undetermined. The CDR3 has 14 residues. The germline V gene has CDR1 MNHEY and CDR2 SMNVEV (reference sequence). V lost 0 bases and J 4 bases, leaving 10 bases between the germline ends. CDR3 sequence (DNA): TGTGCCAGCAGTTTATCGACCGGCGGTTACGAGCAGTACTTC. This codes for CASSLSTGGYEQYF.

The gene calls are TRBV9 and TRBJ2-5; D gene unclear. With 4 bases removed from V and 0 bases from J, the gap between germline ends came to 7 bases. The CDR3 has 13 amino acids. The germline V gene encodes CDR1 SGDLS and CDR2 YYNGEE. The DNA of the CDR3 is TGTGCCAGCAGCACTGGGTACCAAGAGACCCAGTACTTC. Its translation: CASSTGYQETQYF.

This rearrangement joins TRBV5-1 to TRBJ2-1; TRBD2 matches at 7 bases. The V gene's germline CDR1 is SGHRS and CDR2 YFSETQ. V dropped 4 bases and J dropped 8; count of bases not matched to a gene: 15. The CDR3 is made up of 16 amino acids. CDR3 nucleotide sequence: TGCGCCAGCAGCCCCCTGGGGGGGAGCTCATCATATGAGCAGTTCTTC. Protein sequence: CASSPLGGSSSYEQFF. The whole variable domain, filled in from reference TRBV5-1 and TRBJ2-1, reads KAGVTQTPRYLIKTRGQQVTLSCSPISGHRSVSWYQQTPGQGLQFLFEYFSETQRNKGNFPGRFSGRQFSNSRSEMNVSTLELGDSALYLCASSPLGGSSSYEQFFGPGTRLTVL.

The sample holds one count of this clone. The gene calls are TRBV11-1 and TRBJ2-1; possibly TRBD2 for D (5 bases). Germline V gives CDR1 SGHAT, CDR2 FQDESV (reference sequence). The ends were cut back, 3 bases at V and 8 bases at J, with 23 bases in the middle. The CDR3 length is 17 residues. In DNA, the CDR3 is TGTGCCAGCAGCTTCAGTATCGGAGGCTGGGCAGGTGATGAGCAGTTCTTC. It codes for CASSFSIGGWAGDEQFF.

The V gene is TRBV5-3, the J gene TRBJ2-2; TRBD2 agrees at 7 bases. TRBV5-3 is identified as an open reading frame with a role that is uncertain. J was trimmed by 6 bases and V by 6 bases; bases with no gene match: 20. This CDR3 is built from 18 residues. This chain's CDR3 is CARTIGSRSGIRSGELFF. The DNA for the CDR3 is TGTGCCAGAACTATAGGGTCTCGCAGCGGGATTCGGTCCGGGGAGCTGTTTTTT.